These 32 T cell receptor beta chains originate from one sample sequenced in a study of OX40 agonist ivuxolimab in advanced cancers. Clones were sequenced by immunoSEQ multiplex PCR, and TCRdb holds only the in-frame ones, with some missing. The sample holds approximately 80,000 clones, 90% seen once. Sample: CD4+ or CD8+ T cells sorted from blood, taken in a trial of the OX40 agonist ivuxolimab. The receptors stem from an adult with an advanced solid tumor such as melanoma, head and neck, liver or kidney cancer.

V and J are TRBV18 and TRBJ1-4; possible D gene TRBD1, 6 bases. The CDR3 is made up of 17 amino acids. Looked up from germline, CDR1 is KGHSH and CDR2 is LQKENI. The V end was cut by 3 bases, the J end by 3 bases, with 17 bases between. The CDR3 DNA follows: TGTGCCAGCTCACCCTCACCGCGGACAGAGCCTAATGAAAAACTGTTTTTT. Translating it yields CASSPSPRTEPNEKLFF.

The chain links TRBV29-1 to TRBJ1-2; the D gene is possibly TRBD1 (6 bases). The V gene lost 7 bases and the J gene lost 2 bases, with 17 bases spanning the gap. CDR1 is SQVTM and CDR2 is ANQGSEA in the germline V gene. CDR3 length: 14 residues. The CDR3 spells CSAGGQAWNYGYTF. As DNA, the CDR3 is TGCAGCGCCGGGGGGCAGGCATGGAACTATGGCTACACCTTC.

This clone appeared once. This sequence joins TRBV19 and TRBJ2-1; D not certain. V lost 4 bases, J lost 6 bases, and 19 bases lay in between. This CDR3 is built from 16 residues. Germline loops: CDR1 LNHDA, CDR2 SQIVND (reference sequence). CDR3 protein: CASSTYLWGSSNEQFF. The CDR3 region has the DNA TGTGCCAGTAGTACCTACTTATGGGGAAGTAGCAATGAGCAGTTCTTC. Full variable domain (outside the CDR3, taken from reference TRBV19 and TRBJ2-1): DGGITQSPKYLFRKEGQNVTLSCEQNLNHDAMYWYRQDPGQGLRLIYYSQIVNDFQKGDIAEGYSVSREKKESFPLTVTSAQKNPTAFYLCASSTYLWGSSNEQFFGPGTRLTVL.

The rearrangement uses TRBV14 and TRBJ1-2, with D hard to call. This CDR3 comprises 15 residues. Germline loops: CDR1 SGHDN, CDR2 FVKESK. The ends were cut back, 0 bases at V and 3 bases at J, with 11 bases in the middle. The CDR3 loop reads CASSQDYGFDYGYTF. In DNA, the CDR3 is TGTGCCAGCAGCCAAGATTACGGGTTCGACTATGGCTACACCTTC.

The V gene is TRBV6-1, the J gene TRBJ1-2, with D unclear. Trimming left V 7 bases short and J 7 bases short, with 7 bases between. Germline values: CDR1 MNHNS, CDR2 SASEGT. This CDR3 spans 10 amino acids. Here the CDR3 reads CASTAGGYTF. The CDR3 DNA reads TGTGCCAGCACCGCCGGTGGCTACACCTTC.

CDR3 region: CASSDPGQGYGYTF. CDR3 bases: TGTGCCAGCAGTGACCCGGGGCAGGGCTATGGCTACACCTTC. J is TRBJ1-2 and V is TRBV6-4; possibly TRBD1 for D (5 bases). Trimming pared 2 bases from V and 4 bases from J, leaving 11 bases between. Germline-derived CDR1 and CDR2 are MRHNA and SNTAGT. The CDR3 is made up of 14 amino acids.

The chain has TRBV2 and TRBJ2-6; possible D gene TRBD1, 5 bases. The germline CDR1 and CDR2 sequences are SNHLY and FYNNEI. The germline V and J ends were trimmed by 11 bases and 0 bases, with 14 bases remaining between them. The CDR3 sequence is 15 residues long. CDR3 in DNA: TGTGCCGTAGGACGAGACAGCTCTGGGGCCAACGTCCTGACTTTC. Amino acid sequence: CAVGRDSSGANVLTF.

The chain is built from TRBV11-3 and TRBJ2-2, with TRBD2 identical over 7 bases. CDR3 length equals 15 residues. V dropped 5 bases and J dropped 4; count of bases not matched to a gene: 7. Germline assignment: CDR1 SGHNT and CDR2 YENEEA. The chain's CDR3 is CASSPGLTITGELFF. Written as DNA, the CDR3 is TGTGCCAGCAGCCCGGGACTAACGATCACCGGGGAGCTGTTTTTT.

This rearrangement joins TRBV7-9 to TRBJ1-2; TRBD1 matches at 8 bases. Unmatched junction bases numbered 1, after V lost 4 bases and J lost 0 bases. In germline, CDR1 is SEHNR, CDR2 FQNEAQ (reference sequence). CDR3 length equals 14 residues. The CDR3, as DNA: TGTGCCAGCAGCTGGACAGGGCCTAACTATGGCTACACCTTC. Protein product: CASSWTGPNYGYTF.

The CDR3 reads CASLRKGSYEQYF. CDR3 sequence (DNA): TGTGCCAGCCTACGGAAGGGATCCTACGAGCAGTACTTC. V usage is TRBV6-6 and J usage is TRBJ2-7; D gene unclear. The germline V and J ends were trimmed by 8 bases and 1 base, with 12 bases remaining between them. Germline loops: CDR1 MNHNY, CDR2 SVGAGI (reference sequence). This CDR3 has 13 amino acids.

The chain couples TRBV2 to TRBJ1-4; D might be TRBD1 (5 bases). The CDR3 is 15 residues long. V lost 6 bases and J lost 0, with 11 bases in between. The germline gives CDR1 SNHLY, CDR2 FYNNEI. For the CDR3, the DNA is TGTGCCAGCAGCAAAGGGACGGCAACTAATGAAAAACTGTTTTTT. As protein: CASSKGTATNEKLFF.

The rearrangement links TRBV7-2 to TRBJ2-5, with 7 bases fitting TRBD2. This CDR3 has 15 amino acids. The J segment lost 5 bases and the V segment lost 5 bases, leaving 11 bases of the junction unmatched. Germline lookup yields CDR1 SGHTA and CDR2 FQGNSA. As DNA, the CDR3 is TGTGCCAGCAGCCTGGGATTGGGGGAGGGGGAGACCCAGTACTTC. Translating gives CASSLGLGEGETQYF.

This chain uses TRBV4-1 with TRBJ1-2; no clear D. V shed 3 bases and J shed 8 bases, with 16 bases lying between them. Germline V gives CDR1 MGHRA, CDR2 YSYEKL. The CDR3 is 14 amino acids. This CDR3 is CASSQAGSPKGYTF. The CDR3 DNA reads TGCGCCAGCAGCCAGGCAGGTTCGCCTAAAGGCTACACCTTC.

The sample holds one count of this clone. CDR3 DNA sequence: TGTGCCAGCAGTGAAGACGGGGGGGGTGAAAAACTGTTTTTT. The encoded protein is CASSEDGGGEKLFF. The rearrangement uses TRBV25-1 and TRBJ1-4, with D possibly being TRBD1 (5 bases). The germline CDR1 and CDR2 sequences are MGHDK and SYGVNS. V was shortened by 2 bases and J by 7 bases, with 11 bases between the two germline ends. The CDR3 is 14 amino acids. The full variable domain, its missing parts supplied by reference TRBV25-1 and TRBJ1-4, is EADIYQTPRYLVIGTGKKITLECSQTMGHDKMYWYQQDPGMELHLIHYSYGVNSTEKGDLSSESTVSRIRTEHFPLTLESARPSHTSQYLCASSEDGGGEKLFFGSGTQLSVL.

CDR3 coding DNA: TGTGCCAGCAGCCGCGGACCGCCCGGAGAAGCTTTCTTT. It translates to CASSRGPPGEAFF. V gene TRBV11-2 combines with J gene TRBJ1-1; D is undetermined. Germline V lookup: CDR1 SGHAT, CDR2 FQNNGV. This CDR3 has 13 residues. Trimming stripped 5 bases from V and 8 bases from J, with 15 bases between.

This clone was seen a few times. V usage is TRBV7-9 and J usage is TRBJ1-1, with D uncertain. V lost 2 bases, J lost 2 bases, and 6 bases lay in between. The germline V gene encodes CDR1 SEHNR and CDR2 FQNEAQ (reference sequence). This CDR3 region has 13 residues. The CDR3, as DNA: TGTGCCAGCAGCTTACAGGAAAACACTGAAGCTTTCTTT. This gives the protein CASSLQENTEAFF.

The chain carries TRBV19 and TRBJ2-3; 9 bases map to TRBD1. The germline CDR1 and CDR2 sequences are LNHDA and SQIVND (reference sequence). With 6 bases clipped from V and 4 bases from J, the junction kept 14 bases outside the gene matches. The CDR3 runs to 17 residues. This CDR3 reads CASSPIPGQGFADTQYF. As DNA, the CDR3 is TGTGCCAGTAGCCCGATTCCGGGACAGGGTTTTGCAGATACGCAGTATTTT.

This chain uses TRBV7-2 with TRBJ2-5; 9 nucleotides match TRBD1. Germline V gives CDR1 SGHTA, CDR2 FQGNSA. CDR3 length equals 18 residues. V dropped 4 bases and J dropped 4; count of bases not matched to a gene: 16. Here the CDR3 reads CASSSDGHTGGFRETQYF. For the CDR3, the DNA is TGTGCCAGCAGCTCCGATGGTCACACAGGGGGCTTTAGAGAGACCCAGTACTTC.

The CDR3 nucleotides are TGTGCCAGCAGCTTAGCCCCGACAGGGGCTTTCTTTGGCTATGGCTACACCTTC. Protein sequence: CASSLAPTGAFFGYGYTF. The chain joins TRBV7-9 to TRBJ1-2, with 8 bases matching TRBD1. The CDR3 loop spans 18 amino acids. V dropped 0 bases and J dropped 4; count of bases not matched to a gene: 13. The germline V gene has CDR1 SEHNR and CDR2 FQNEAQ (reference sequence).

The rearrangement joins TRBV9 to TRBJ2-5; weak D call: TRBD2 (7 bases). The germline gives CDR1 SGDLS, CDR2 YYNGEE. The CDR3 has 18 amino acids. The V end lost 5 bases, the J end lost 4 bases, and 27 bases lay between the germline ends. The CDR3 coding sequence is TGTGCCAGCAGGACTGCCGGCGGGGGCAGGGGCGTAAGAGAGACCCAGTACTTC. Protein: CASRTAGGGRGVRETQYF. Complete variable domain (other parts from reference TRBV9 and TRBJ2-5): DSGVTQTPKHLITATGQRVTLRCSPRSGDLSVYWYQQSLDQGLQFLIQYYNGEERAKGNILERFSAQQFPDLHSELNLSSLELGDSALYFCASRTAGGGRGVRETQYFGPGTRLLVL.

The V call is TRBV10-3, the J call TRBJ2-3, with 8 bases identical to TRBD2. The CDR3 contains 13 residues. The germline CDR1 and CDR2 sequences are ENHRY and SYGVKD. The V segment lost 4 bases and the J segment 6 bases; nucleotides outside the gene matches: 3. The CDR3 nucleotides are TGTGCCATCAGTGCGGGGGGGCTGGATACGCAGTATTTT. It specifies CAISAGGLDTQYF.

The chain is built from TRBV5-8 and TRBJ1-4; no definite D call. CDR1 is SGHTS and CDR2 is YDEGEE in the germline V gene. This CDR3 is built from 13 residues. The V and J ends lost 1 base and 7 bases respectively, with 8 bases between them. The CDR3 coding sequence is TGTGCCAGCAGCTTGTTTGGTGGTGAAAAACTGTTTTTT. It yields the protein CASSLFGGEKLFF. The full variable domain, in which reference TRBV5-8 and TRBJ1-4 provide the parts outside the CDR3, is EAGVTQSPTHLIKTRGQQATLRCSPISGHTSVYWYQQALGLGLQFLLWYDEGEERNRGNFPPRFSGRQFPNYSSELNVNALELEDSALYLCASSLFGGEKLFFGSGTQLSVL.

J is TRBJ1-2 and V is TRBV4-2; maybe TRBD1 (6 bases). Germline V gene data show CDR1 as LGHNA and CDR2 as YNFKEQ. This CDR3 is 14 amino acids long. The V end lost 3 bases, the J end lost 6 bases, and 14 bases lay between the germline ends. CDR3 DNA sequence: TGTGCCAGCAGCCACCCCCTATCAGGGGATGGCTACACCTTC. Encoded protein: CASSHPLSGDGYTF.

V is TRBV7-2 and J is TRBJ1-1; D perhaps matches TRBD1 (6 bases). V lost 0 bases to trimming and J lost 4 bases, with 9 bases between them. The CDR3 length is 14 residues. Germline values: CDR1 SGHTA, CDR2 FQGNSA. The CDR3 here is CASSLAGGGTEAFF. CDR3 nucleotides: TGTGCCAGCAGCTTAGCAGGGGGAGGCACTGAAGCTTTCTTT.

The chain is built from TRBV7-9 and TRBJ2-7, with D maybe TRBD1 (6 bases). Per the germline V gene, CDR1 is SEHNR and CDR2 is FQNEAQ (reference sequence). The V gene lost 2 bases and the J gene lost 2 bases, with 10 bases spanning the gap. The CDR3 sequence is 14 residues long. Here the CDR3 reads CASSLRDTTYEQYF. CDR3 sequence (DNA): TGTGCCAGCAGCTTAAGGGACACGACCTACGAGCAGTACTTC.

This clone is a singleton in its sample. V and J are TRBV18 and TRBJ1-1; 7 bases map to TRBD1. The CDR3 has 14 residues. Looked up from germline, CDR1 is KGHSH and CDR2 is LQKENI. V shed 6 bases, J shed 0 bases, and the junction held 4 bases outside the gene matches. For the CDR3, the DNA is TGTGCCAGCTCGAGACAGGGCATGAACACTGAAGCTTTCTTT. Encoded protein: CASSRQGMNTEAFF.

The genes are TRBV5-4 and TRBJ1-2, with D unclear. CDR3 size: 11 residues. Germline loops: CDR1 SGHNT, CDR2 YYREEE (reference sequence). Trimming shortened V by 5 bases and J by 7 bases, and 9 bases separated the two germline ends. CDR3 nucleotide sequence: TGTGCCAGCAGGGGGTTTAGTGGCTACACCTTC. Protein product: CASRGFSGYTF.

The chain links TRBV11-3 to TRBJ2-3; 10 bases line up with TRBD1. Losses at the gene ends were 4 bases for V and 5 bases for J; bases not matched to a gene: 0. Germline V CDR1 and CDR2: SGHNT, YENEEA. The CDR3 covers 13 residues. The CDR3 DNA is TGTGCCAGCAGCTGGACAGGGGGAGATACGCAGTATTTT. Amino acids: CASSWTGGDTQYF.

The CDR3 bases are TGTGCCAGCAGCGTAAGGGGAGAACCAGATACGCAGTATTTT. This codes for CASSVRGEPDTQYF. The genes are TRBV9 and TRBJ2-3; D may be TRBD1 or TRBD2 (5 bases each). V lost 1 base, J lost 4 bases, and 10 bases lay in between. Germline values: CDR1 SGDLS, CDR2 YYNGEE. There are 14 residues in the CDR3.

The V gene is TRBV7-2, the J gene TRBJ1-6; 9 nucleotides match TRBD1. The CDR3 has 15 amino acids. V shed 2 bases, J shed 9 bases, and the junction held 5 bases outside the gene matches. Germline V gene sequence: CDR1 SGHTA, CDR2 FQGNSA. As DNA, the CDR3 is TGTGCCAGCAGCTTAAAGGGGACAGGGATTTCACCCCTCCACTTT. Protein sequence: CASSLKGTGISPLHF.

The chain is built from TRBV28 and TRBJ2-2; D unresolved. Germline V gene lookup returns CDR1 MDHEN and CDR2 SYDVKM. Trimming took off 3 bases at V and 0 bases at J, with 14 bases between the two ends. The CDR3 spans 17 residues. Written as DNA, the CDR3 is TGTGCCAGCAGTTTTGGTCGCTTCTACGCGAACACCGGGGAGCTGTTTTTT. This encodes CASSFGRFYANTGELFF.

The gene calls are TRBV12-5 and TRBJ2-7, with D perhaps matching TRBD1 (6 bases). The length of the CDR3 is 16 residues. V lost 0 bases and J lost 6, with 18 bases in between. Germline lookup yields CDR1 LGHNT and CDR2 FRNRAP. The CDR3 nucleotides are TGTGCTAGTGGTTTGGTACTGGGACACCCAGGAGGCGAGCAGTACTTC. Translated, it gives CASGLVLGHPGGEQYF.